In this sample, the clone carrying this TCR beta chain turned up a few times. Its antigen is as yet unknown. The entry originates in a study of T-cell reconstitution after alpha-beta-depleted transplantation in children. General observations from the study: By about two months after transplant, alpha-beta T cells reportedly arose from several hundred graft clones that had expanded. T cells produced anew were the main source of T-cell counts and diversity one year after transplant. Surviving thymic progenitors and recipient T cells were the source of high TCRbeta diversity at day 60 in some patients.

The V gene lost 7 bases and the J gene lost 9 bases, with 19 bases spanning the gap. The CDR3 is 14 residues long. Preparation of the TCRbeta library involved a method that used unique molecular identifiers. TCRdb re-called the PCR reads through MiXCR, storing one row per CDR3 protein. The sample shows about 980,000 distinct CDR3 sequences, about 31% of them seen only once. The starting material was PBMCs, mostly from graft donor cells, obtained 360 days after TCRalphabeta/CD19-depleted stem cell transplant. The clonotype was recovered from a boy younger than two who had a stem cell transplant for SCID, so the T cells may come from the graft donor. The chain has TRBV12-3 or TRBV12-4 and TRBJ2-1, with D possibly matching TRBD2 (6 bases). The CDR3 reads CASTPTLMGGEQFF. CDR3 nucleotides: TGTGCCAGCACCCCTACCCTCATGGGGGGTGAGCAGTTCTTC.